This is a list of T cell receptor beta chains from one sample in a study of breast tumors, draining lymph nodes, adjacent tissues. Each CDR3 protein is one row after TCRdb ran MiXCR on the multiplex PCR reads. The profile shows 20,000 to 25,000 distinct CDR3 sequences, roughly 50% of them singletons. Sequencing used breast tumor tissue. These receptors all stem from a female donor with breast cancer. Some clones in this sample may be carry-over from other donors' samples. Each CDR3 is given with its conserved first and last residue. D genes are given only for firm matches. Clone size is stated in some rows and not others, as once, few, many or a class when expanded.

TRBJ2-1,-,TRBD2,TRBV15,CATSRDRASGNTDTQFF,TGTGCCACCAGCAGAGATAGGGCTAGCGGGAACACAGATACGCAGTTCTTC
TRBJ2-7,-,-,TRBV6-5,CASSAGSQGPYEQYF,TGTGCCAGCTCCGCGGGCAGCCAGGGCCCCTACGAGCAGTACTTC
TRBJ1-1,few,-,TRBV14,CASSQEFGTGSLTFF,-
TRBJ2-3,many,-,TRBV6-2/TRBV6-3,CASSHSTSTDTQYF,TGTGCCAGCAGTCACTCGACTAGCACAGATACGCAGTATTTT
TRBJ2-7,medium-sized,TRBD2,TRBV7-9,CASRQASGRSGEQYF,TGTGCCAGCCGCCAAGCGAGCGGGAGGTCGGGGGAGCAGTACTTC
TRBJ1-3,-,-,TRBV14,CASSQRWAGNTIYF,TGTGCCAGCAGCCAAAGGTGGGCTGGAAACACCATATATTTT
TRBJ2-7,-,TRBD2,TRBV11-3,CASSQGRGLAGGVESYEQYF,TGTGCCAGCAGCCAGGGAAGGGGACTAGCGGGAGGGGTGGAGTCCTACGAGCAGTACTTC
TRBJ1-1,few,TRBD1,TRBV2,CASRRQGARNTEAFF,TGTGCCAGCAGGAGACAGGGGGCCCGGAACACTGAAGCTTTCTTT
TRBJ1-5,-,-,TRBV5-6,CASSVTSGTDTQHF,TGTGCCAGCAGCGTTACTAGCGGCACGGATACGCAGCATTTT
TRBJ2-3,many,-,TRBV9,CASSVARTDTQYF,TGTGCCAGCAGCGTGGCCCGCACAGATACGCAGTATTTT
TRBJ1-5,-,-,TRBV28,CASSSAGSANQPQHF,TGTGCCAGCAGTTCCGCAGGATCCGCCAACCAGCCCCAGCATTTT
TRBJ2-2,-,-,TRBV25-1,CTSRGTSLGYGELFF,TGTACCAGCAGGGGGACTAGTTTAGGGTACGGGGAGCTGTTTTTT
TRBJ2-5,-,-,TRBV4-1,CASSLRTQYF,TGCGCCAGCAGCCTCAGGACCCAGTACTTC
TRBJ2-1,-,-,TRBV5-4,CASSLAVSQAYNEQFF,TGTGCCAGCAGCTTAGCAGTGTCCCAGGCTTACAATGAGCAGTTCTTC
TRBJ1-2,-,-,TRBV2,CASTQENCGYTF,TGCGCCAGCACACAGGAGAACTGTGGCTACACCTTC
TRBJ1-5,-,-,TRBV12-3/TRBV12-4,CASRPPGNQPQHF,TGTGCCAGCAGACCTCCCGGCAATCAGCCCCAGCATTTT